This record concerns one TCR beta chain sequence. This specimen comes from a study of cytomegalovirus exposure and HLA in healthy donors. Both 60 Vbeta primers and 13 Jbeta primers went into the PCR. This table comes from immunoSEQ multiplex PCR, and its TCRdb copy is limited to in-frame clones, with some not included. The profile shows 99,000 or so clones, around 63% of them singletons. This clonotype was sampled from a man younger than 45 in good health and CMV-seronegative. The sample taken for sequencing was PBMCs.

The CDR3 bases are TGTGCCAGCAGCTCTGGTAGCGGGAGGTTAGGCACAGATACGCAGTATTTT. It encodes CASSSGSGRLGTDTQYF. This chain uses TRBV7-6 with TRBJ2-3, with 10 nucleotides matching TRBD2. V lost 4 bases and J lost 1; bases outside the gene matches: 8. The germline V gene has CDR1 SGHVS and CDR2 FNYEAQ. This CDR3 has 17 residues.